Listed below are T cell receptor beta chains from one sample, sequenced in a study of vaccination effects on CD4 cells after COVID-19. Their specific antigens are unknown. Assay used: immunoSEQ multiplex PCR; TCRdb lists only in-frame clones, some missing. The sample has 35,000 to 40,000 clones, over 65% seen once. This sample comprised CD4+ T cells from PBMCs cultured with HCoV-OC43 spike peptides, obtained before COVID-19 vaccination. The origin of the receptors is a human donor who received a COVID-19 vaccine. Each CDR3 is given with its conserved first and last residue. The D gene is left open where the match is weak. Clone size, where shown, is once, few, many, or a class for clones that have expanded.

>.|TRBJ1-6|.|TRBV3-1/TRBV3-2
TGTGCCAGCAGCCAAGATGGGGGTTCACCCCTCCACTTT
CASSQDGGSPLHF
>.|TRBJ2-1|.|TRBV3-1/TRBV3-2
TGTGCCAGCAGCCCGCGGTTTATCCTCCCTAACAATGAGCAGTTCTTC
CASSPRFILPNNEQFF
>.|TRBJ2-3|.|TRBV9
TGTGCCAGCAGCGTAGGTAGCGGACGCACAGATACGCAGTATTTT
CASSVGSGRTDTQYF
>.|TRBJ1-6|.|TRBV30
TGTGCCTGGATCGGCAGGAGCTCCTATAATTCACCCCTCCACTTT
CAWIGRSSYNSPLHF
>.|TRBJ1-2|.|TRBV19
TGTGCCAGTAGGAAGGTGTATGGCTACACCTTC
CASRKVYGYTF
>.|TRBJ1-3|TRBD1|TRBV30
TGTGCCTGGAGTGCCCTAAACAACAGGGGGCCTGGAAACACCATATATTTT
CAWSALNNRGPGNTIYF
>.|TRBJ1-1|TRBD1|TRBV18
TGTGCCAGCTCACCACAGGGACAGGGCACTGAAGCTTTCTTT
CASSPQGQGTEAFF
>.|TRBJ1-6|TRBD1|TRBV7-2
TGTGCCAGCAGCTTACTAGGGGGCGACTCACCCCTCCACTTT
CASSLLGGDSPLHF
>.|TRBJ1-5|.|TRBV6-6
TGTGCCAGCAGTGGGGGAAGGGATGGCAATCAGCCCCAGCATTTT
CASSGGRDGNQPQHF
>.|TRBJ1-2|TRBD1|TRBV10-3
TGTGCCATCAGTGAGTCTTTAGGGACAGGGGGCTCGTATGGCTACACCTTC
CAISESLGTGGSYGYTF
>.|TRBJ2-3|TRBD2|TRBV19
TGTGCCAGTAGTACAGCGGGACTACCCACAGATACGCAGTATTTT
CASSTAGLPTDTQYF
>many|TRBJ1-2|.|TRBV29-1
TGCAGCGTTGGGAGGGCAGGCTATGGCTACACCTTC
CSVGRAGYGYTF
>.|TRBJ1-1|.|TRBV15
TGTGCCACCAGCAGTGGGGTAGGGGGACGGAGAAACACTGAAGCTTTCTTT
CATSSGVGGRRNTEAFF
>.|TRBJ1-6|TRBD1|TRBV18
TGTGCCAGCTCACCGGGAGACAGGGGGGGCAATTCACCCCTCCACTTT
CASSPGDRGGNSPLHF
>.|TRBJ1-6|TRBD1|TRBV5-5
TGTGCCAGCAGCTTGAGTGGACAGGCTGATAATTCACCCCTCCACTTT
CASSLSGQADNSPLHF
>.|TRBJ2-3|.|TRBV7-8
TGTGCCAGCAGCTCTCCTTATAGAGGGGGGGCCTCGGATACGCAGTATTTT
CASSSPYRGGASDTQYF
>.|TRBJ2-7|.|TRBV13
TGTGCCAGCAGCTCCCCCTACGAGCAGTACTTC
CASSSPYEQYF
>.|TRBJ1-5|TRBD1|TRBV9
TGTGCCAGCAGCGTACCCCCGGGACAGGGTTCACAGCCCCAGCATTTT
CASSVPPGQGSQPQHF
>once|TRBJ1-2|.|TRBV7-8
TGTGCCAGCAGCTTGGACACCGACCCATATTGGGGCTACACCTTC
CASSLDTDPYWGYTF
>.|TRBJ2-4|TRBD1|TRBV4-1
TGCGCCAGCTCCCGCCCCGGGACAGGGGTAGTCAAAAACATTCAGTACTTC
CASSRPGTGVVKNIQYF
>few|TRBJ2-3|TRBD2|TRBV10-2
TGCGCCAGCATGCTGACTAGCGGGAGGGCAAGCAGCACAGATACGCAGTATTTT
CASMLTSGRASSTDTQYF
>.|TRBJ1-5|.|TRBV3-1/TRBV3-2
TGTGCCAGCAGCGGGGGGTTAGGGCAGCCCCAGCATTTT
CASSGGLGQPQHF
>few|TRBJ2-2|.|TRBV18
TGTGCCAGCTCACCCAGTAACACCGGGGAGCTGTTTTTT
CASSPSNTGELFF
>.|TRBJ2-1|.|TRBV5-4
TGTGCCAGCAGCTTGGATGGGCTAGCTTACAATGAGCAGTTCTTC
CASSLDGLAYNEQFF
>.|TRBJ1-1|TRBD1|TRBV19
TGTGCCAGTAGTATGCTCCGGGACAGGGTTGTGAACACTGAAGCTTTCTTT
CASSMLRDRVVNTEAFF
>once|TRBJ2-3|.|TRBV18
TGTGCCAGCTCACCCAGTGGCGCAGATACGCAGTATTTT
CASSPSGADTQYF
>.|TRBJ2-2|TRBD2|TRBV3-1/TRBV3-2
TGTGCCAGCAGCCAAGACGCGCTAGCGGGAGTAACTGGGGAGCTGTTTTTT
CASSQDALAGVTGELFF
>.|TRBJ1-2|TRBD1|TRBV6-5
TGTGCCAGCAGTTTTTCCGGGACAGGGGTTCGTGGCTACACCTTC
CASSFSGTGVRGYTF
>few|TRBJ2-7|TRBD1|TRBV10-1
TGCGCCAGCAGTGAGCCAGGGACAGGCTACGAGCAGTACTTC
CASSEPGTGYEQYF
>.|TRBJ2-2|.|TRBV7-2
TGTGCCAGCAGCTTGAGACCGTCGGGCACCGGGGAGCTGTTTTTT
CASSLRPSGTGELFF
>few|TRBJ2-7|.|TRBV7-9
TGTGCCAGCAGCCTACCCCGCGGAGGGGCCGTTGAGCAGTACTTC
CASSLPRGGAVEQYF
>.|TRBJ2-3|.|TRBV19
TGTGCCAGTAGTACGACCGGCACAGATACGCAGTATTTT
CASSTTGTDTQYF
>.|TRBJ2-3|.|TRBV6-5
TGTGCCAGCAGTAGGTTTGGGGCCACAGATACGCAGTATTTT
CASSRFGATDTQYF
>.|TRBJ2-1|TRBD2|TRBV9
TGTGCCAGCAGCGTATCTCTAGCGGGAGATGAGCAGTTCTTC
CASSVSLAGDEQFF
>.|TRBJ2-1|TRBD1|TRBV18
TGTGCCAGCTCACCACGGACAGGGTATAATGAGCAGTTCTTC
CASSPRTGYNEQFF
>.|TRBJ1-1|.|TRBV30
TGTGCCTGGAGCAGGACAGCCCCCAAAGCTTTCTTT
CAWSRTAPKAFF
>many|TRBJ2-7|.|TRBV6-1
TGTGCCAGCAGTGAAGTCCCGGGAGCAACCGACGAGCAGTACTTC
CASSEVPGATDEQYF
>.|TRBJ2-3|TRBD2|TRBV6-5
TGTGCCAGTCAAACCGGGACTAGCGGGAGAGATACGCAGTATTTT
CASQTGTSGRDTQYF
>.|TRBJ2-3|.|TRBV11-2
TGTGCCAGCAGCATAACAGATACGCAGTATTTT
CASSITDTQYF
>many|TRBJ1-5|.|TRBV24-1
TGTGCCACCGCGGGTAGCAATCAGCCCCAGCATTTT
CATAGSNQPQHF
>.|TRBJ2-7|TRBD1|TRBV6-2/TRBV6-3
TGTGCCAGCAGCTCAACAGGGGGCGGAGGTGGCGAGCAGTACTTC
CASSSTGGGGGEQYF